This T cell receptor beta chain was captured in a study of blood T cell repertoires in COVID-19. Whole-study context: Acute and convalescent COVID-19 samples came from the United States, Italy and Spain.

Germline lookup yields CDR1 MNHEY and CDR2 SVGAGI. With 6 bases removed from V and 7 bases from J, the gap between germline ends came to 10 bases. This CDR3 is 12 amino acids long. In assigning cohorts, the study relied on participant-reported clinical history. The protocol was immunoSEQ multiplex PCR, while the TCRdb copy is restricted to in-frame clones and leaves out a portion. The data contain under 300,000 clones, approximately 86% of them seen just once; the ten biggest clones take up about 6%. This TCR came from a woman aged 25 to 39 with acute COVID-19. Sequenced material: PBMCs or T cells enriched from blood (not recorded which). The V and J genes are TRBV6-5 and TRBJ1-3, with D tentatively TRBD1 (5 bases). The CDR3 sequence is CASSSGGNTIYF. The DNA for the CDR3 is TGTGCCAGCAGCTCCGGGGGGAACACCATATATTTT.